The subject of this entry is one TCR beta chain. Germline loops: CDR1 SQVTM, CDR2 ANQGSEA. V shed 6 bases and J shed 0 bases, with 9 bases lying between them. The CDR3 loop spans 12 amino acids. Only in-frame clones appear in the TCRdb table, and some are missing; sequencing was by immunoSEQ multiplex PCR. There are about 680,000 clones in the sample; about 90% occur only once, and approximately 22% lies in the top ten. It was CD45RO-negative cells, positively selected for CCR7, that made up naive CD8 cells, with terminally differentiated effector memory CD45RA+ cells excluded. These data are taken from a study of shared clonotypes between healthy human individuals.

Sample: naive CD8+ T cells sorted from blood. The genes are TRBV29-1 and TRBJ2-7; TRBD2 is a possible D gene (5 bases). The source is a man aged 25 to 40 in good health. CDR3 residues: CSVTAGSYEQYF. DNA of the CDR3: TGCAGCGTGACGGCGGGCTCCTACGAGCAGTACTTC.